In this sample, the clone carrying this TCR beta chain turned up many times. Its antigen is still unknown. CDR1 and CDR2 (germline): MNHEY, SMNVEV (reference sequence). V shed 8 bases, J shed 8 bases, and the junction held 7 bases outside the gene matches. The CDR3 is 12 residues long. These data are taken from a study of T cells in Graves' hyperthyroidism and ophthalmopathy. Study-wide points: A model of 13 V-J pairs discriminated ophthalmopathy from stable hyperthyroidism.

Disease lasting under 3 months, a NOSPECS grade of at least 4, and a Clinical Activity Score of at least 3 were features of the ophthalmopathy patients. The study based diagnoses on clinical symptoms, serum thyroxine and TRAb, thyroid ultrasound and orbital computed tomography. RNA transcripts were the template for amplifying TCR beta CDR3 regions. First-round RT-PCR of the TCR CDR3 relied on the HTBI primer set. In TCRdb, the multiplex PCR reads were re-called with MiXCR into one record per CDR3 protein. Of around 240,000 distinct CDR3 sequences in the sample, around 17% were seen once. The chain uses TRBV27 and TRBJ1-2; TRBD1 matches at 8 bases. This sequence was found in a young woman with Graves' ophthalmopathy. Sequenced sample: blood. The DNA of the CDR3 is TGTGCCAGCCAGGGGGCCGGGGGCGGCTACACCTTC. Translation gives CASQGAGGGYTF.